The sequence of this T cell receptor beta chain was determined in a study of blood T cell repertoires in COVID-19. The wider study: Italy, Spain and the United States were the sources of the convalescent and acute COVID-19 samples.

Participant age was roughly 18 to 89 years, and participants resided in roughly 25 US areas. Grouping used clinical history reported by participants in a survey and questionnaire. Methods used by the authors: Reference gene primers were amplified, and this amplification served to estimate nucleated cell counts. Some clones are missing from TCRdb's copy, which holds only in-frame ones; the method was immunoSEQ multiplex PCR. The V and J calls and the clone size are those of that table, but D and trimming were determined from the DNA. The sample holds roughly 200,000 clones; 86% are singletons and the top ten take 3% to 4.5%. CDR1 and CDR2 (germline): KGHSH, LQKENI. This CDR3 spans 14 amino acids. V was shortened by 6 bases and J by 10 bases, with 16 bases between the two germline ends.

Material: PBMCs or T cells enriched from blood (not recorded which). The TCR originated in a woman aged 40 to 55 with acute COVID-19. V is TRBV18 and J is TRBJ1-6; D is undetermined. CDR3 protein: CASSPQTSNSPLHF. The CDR3 DNA sequence: TGTGCCAGCTCGCCCCAGACTTCCAACTCACCCCTCCACTTT.